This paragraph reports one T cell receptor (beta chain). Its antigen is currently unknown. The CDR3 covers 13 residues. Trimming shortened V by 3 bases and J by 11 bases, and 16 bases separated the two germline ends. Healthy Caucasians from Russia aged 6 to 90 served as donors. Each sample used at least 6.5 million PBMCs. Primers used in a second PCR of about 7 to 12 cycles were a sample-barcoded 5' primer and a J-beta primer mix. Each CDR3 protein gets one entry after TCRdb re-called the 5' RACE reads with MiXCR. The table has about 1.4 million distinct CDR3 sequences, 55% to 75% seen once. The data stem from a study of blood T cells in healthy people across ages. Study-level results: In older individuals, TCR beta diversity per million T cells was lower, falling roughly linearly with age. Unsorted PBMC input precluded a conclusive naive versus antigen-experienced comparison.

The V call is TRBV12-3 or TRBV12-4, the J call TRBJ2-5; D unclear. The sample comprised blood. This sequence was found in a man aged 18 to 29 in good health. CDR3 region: CASSLASQNGQYF. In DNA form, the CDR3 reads TGTGCCAGCAGTTTGGCTAGTCAGAACGGGCAGTACTTC.